This TCR beta chain originates from a study of beta chain features in type 1 diabetes. The study's findings and limits: At VDJ recombination sites, type 1 diabetes patients had fewer insertions and more deleted nucleotides.

Via the markers CD45RO/CCR7/CD25/CD127/CD95/CD27, stem cell-like memory, regulatory, central memory and naive CD4+ cells were sorted. The CDR3 spans 13 residues. The germline gives CDR1 SGHTA, CDR2 FQGTGA. Trimming shortened V by 1 base and J by 0 bases, and 1 base separated the two germline ends. About this clone itself: The antigen remains unidentified.

Expressed TCRB transcripts got sequenced, as all isolated RNA was reverse transcribed. Samples of naive, central memory and regulatory T cells yielded a mean of about 3.7 million reads. Libraries were prepared by immunoSEQ multiplex PCR; TCRdb keeps only in-frame clonotypes and omits some of them. The sample comprises around 280,000 clones, roughly 8% of which are singletons, and roughly 1% rests with the top ten. The chain couples TRBV7-3 to TRBJ1-5; D unresolved. The material sequenced was central memory CD4+ T cells from blood. The receptor comes from a woman between 18 and 29 years old in good health. In nucleotides, the CDR3 is TGTGCCAGCAGCTTAAGTAGCAATCAGCCCCAGCATTTT. This gives the protein CASSLSSNQPQHF.